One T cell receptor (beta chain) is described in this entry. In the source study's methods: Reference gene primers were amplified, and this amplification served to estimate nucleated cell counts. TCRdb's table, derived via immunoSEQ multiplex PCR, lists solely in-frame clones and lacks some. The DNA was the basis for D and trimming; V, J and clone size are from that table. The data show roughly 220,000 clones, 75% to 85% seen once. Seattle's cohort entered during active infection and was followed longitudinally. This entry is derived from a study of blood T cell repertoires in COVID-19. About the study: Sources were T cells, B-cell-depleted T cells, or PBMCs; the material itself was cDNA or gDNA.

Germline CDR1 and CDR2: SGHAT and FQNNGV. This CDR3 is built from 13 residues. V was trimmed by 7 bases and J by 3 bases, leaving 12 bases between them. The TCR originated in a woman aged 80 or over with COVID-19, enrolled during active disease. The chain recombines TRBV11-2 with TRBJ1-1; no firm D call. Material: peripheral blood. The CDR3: CASTFVPDTEAFF. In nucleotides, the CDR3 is TGTGCCAGCACCTTTGTTCCAGACACTGAAGCTTTCTTT.